Listed here is a single T cell receptor (beta chain). Original analysis: The assay estimated nucleated cells by amplifying reference gene primers. TCRdb keeps only in-frame clones here, not all; method: immunoSEQ multiplex PCR. That table furnishes V, J and clone size, whereas the DNA furnished D and trimming. The repertoire consists of approximately 150,000 clones, with approximately 86% occurring once and the leading ten covering about 2.6%. Seattle researchers signed up patients amid active infection and tracked them longitudinally. This sample stems from a study of blood T cell repertoires in COVID-19. Study overall: Material from acute and convalescent COVID-19 was sourced from the United States, Italy and Spain. The analysed material was cDNA or gDNA that came from T cells, B-cell-depleted T cells, or PBMCs.

Deletions cut 2 bases from V and 0 bases from J, with 13 bases between. Looked up from germline, CDR1 is LNHNV and CDR2 is YYDKDF (reference sequence). The CDR3 has 17 residues. The genes are TRBV15 and TRBJ1-4; D might be TRBD1 (5 bases). This clonotype was obtained from a woman of 80 years or more with COVID-19, enrolled during active disease. Sequencing was carried out using peripheral blood. CDR3 sequence (DNA): TGTGCCACCAGCAGAATCTACCCGACAGCAACTAATGAAAAACTGTTTTTT. Amino acid sequence: CATSRIYPTATNEKLFF.